This TCR beta chain was identified during a study of PD-1 blockade in classical Hodgkin lymphoma (dated by TCRdb to the early 2020s). Regarding the research as a whole: Nivolumab dosing was 3 mg/kg intravenously every 2 weeks, continuing until either disease progression or unacceptable toxicity. To define a peripheral blood immune signature of response to PD-1 blockade in classical Hodgkin lymphoma, the study combined TCR beta sequencing with CyTOF. Here is what the overall study found, with its caveats: The study was restricted to a single clinical trial cohort, and the causes of repertoire differences, possibly disease activity or prior therapy, were left undefined. Lower diversity was seen in patients whose nivolumab began less than 1 year after ASCT, and these patients were left out of later analyses so that immune reconstitution would not confound the results. Trial patients with a complete response had baseline diversity similar to that of newly diagnosed patients, while partial responders and progressors had significantly lower diversity. Baseline TCR diversity was reported to be lower in newly diagnosed patients than in healthy donors and to be lower still in relapsed/refractory patients. CD4+ but not CD8+ TCR diversity rose significantly by C4D1 (p=0.0027 vs p=0.16), most apparent in complete responders (p=0.02).

The time point label corresponds to: cycle 4 day 1 (C4D1), after five to seven weeks of nivolumab. Relapse after autologous stem cell transplantation had occurred in all trial patients, and cohorts A, B and C were distinguished by prior brentuximab vedotin exposure. The trial cohort comprised some 60 patients with relapsed/refractory classical Hodgkin lymphoma whose best overall responses were complete response, partial response or progressive disease. Single-agent nivolumab was administered to trial patients in the multi-cohort phase II CheckMate 205 trial. An independent review committee assessed best overall response using the 2007 International Working Group response criteria. Trial PBMCs were collected immediately before nivolumab initiation (C1D1) and during therapy at cycle 2 day 1 and cycle 4 day 1. After peripheral blood was drawn into 8 mL Vacutainer Cell Preparation Tubes, PBMCs were isolated by centrifugation and then cryopreserved.

From the cysteine up to the phenylalanine, the CDR3 has a length of 15 residues. CDR3 DNA only is kept here, 45 bases in frame from base 1. Trimming accounts for 1 base at V and 1 base at J, while the number of junction bases matched to no gene is 4. In the germline V gene (reference sequence), CDR1 corresponds to MNHEY and CDR2 to SMNVEV. Regarding this clone: The target of this receptor is not known. No quality values exist for individual bases; no much larger clone is one base distant.

The Qiagen DNeasy kit was used to extract genomic DNA both from unsorted PBMCs and from the negatively selected CD4+ and CD8+ fractions. Amplification of TCR beta CDR3 regions was done by immunoSEQ multiplex PCR with primers that anneal to V and J segments. A synthetic immune receptor repertoire was used to minimize amplification bias, and any residual bias was removed computationally once sequencing was done. The published analysis was carried out like this. Custom Python scripts were used to quantify repertoire diversity as the Shannon entropy index. Unsorted, CD4+ and CD8+ repertoires were analyzed separately, except in combined analyses where CD4+ and CD8+ sequences were merged in silico. Clonal expansion was defined as a frequency increase of at least 2-fold after treatment compared with C1D1, and clones undetected at baseline were assigned a pseudocount of 0.5. Clones with 0 or 1 copy at C1D1 were classified as singleton clones, and clones with 2 or more copies were classified as non-singleton clones. Clones expanded in unsorted samples were labelled as CD4+, CD8+ or unknown by matching protein sequences in sorted samples from the same patient. Wilcoxon tests on paired samples were used to test changes in diversity from C1D1 to C4D1. TCRdb re-hosts the immuneACCESS table, in-frame sequences only. Its copies lack some clones; in the studies checked, an unresolved V gene accounts for under half of them, and the cause for the rest is not known. The V and J calls and clone size were taken over from that table, and D and trimming were inferred from the DNA. The sample table shows about 93,000 clones, and 78% are seen once. About 9% of the sample belongs to the ten largest clones.

This material consisted of peripheral blood mononuclear cells (PBMCs), taken before the fourth cycle of nivolumab. This receptor chain uses TRBV27 and TRBJ2-7; the central 7 bases match TRBD1. The TCR was taken from a human donor with classical Hodgkin lymphoma. The CDR3 protein: CASSLYQGVSYEQYF. The nucleotide sequence is given as TGTGCCAGCAGTTTATATCAGGGGGTTTCCTACGAGCAGTACTTC.